These 30 T cell receptor beta chains were all obtained from the same sample, sequenced in a study of cytomegalovirus exposure and HLA in healthy donors. The PCR was carried out with 60 Vbeta primers and 13 Jbeta primers. The method was immunoSEQ multiplex PCR; TCRdb's version includes in-frame clones alone and lacks a portion of them. The repertoire holds about 200,000 clones, with around 83% as singletons. Sequencing was done on a sample of PBMCs. The receptors were gathered from a woman in her thirties or forties in good health and CMV-seronegative.

V is TRBV7-2 and J is TRBJ1-5, with D maybe TRBD1 (5 bases). The germline V and J ends were trimmed by 0 bases and 3 bases, with 18 bases remaining between them. CDR1 and CDR2 (germline): SGHTA, FQGNSA. The CDR3 is 18 amino acids. This chain's CDR3 is CASSLADWDGRDNQPQHF. In DNA form, the CDR3 reads TGTGCCAGCAGCTTAGCGGATTGGGACGGGAGAGACAATCAGCCCCAGCATTTT.

The V and J genes are TRBV4-1 and TRBJ1-1, with D perhaps TRBD1 (5 bases). The length of the CDR3 is 12 residues. V was trimmed by 5 bases and J by 7 bases, leaving 11 bases between them. Germline assignment: CDR1 MGHRA and CDR2 YSYEKL. The CDR3 coding sequence is TGCGCCAGCAGCTTGGGGGGGTTTGAAGCTTTCTTT. Translated: CASSLGGFEAFF.

The genes are TRBV19 and TRBJ1-3; the match to TRBD1 covers 8 bases. CDR3 length: 13 amino acids. Germline V gene data show CDR1 as LNHDA and CDR2 as SQIVND (reference sequence). V lost 9 bases, J lost 4 bases, and 5 bases stayed unmatched. The CDR3: CASNRDRGNTIYF. The CDR3 region has the DNA TGTGCCAGCAACCGGGACAGGGGAAACACCATATATTTT.

The V call is TRBV6-6, the J call TRBJ2-1; 8 bases are a match to TRBD2. Trimming cost V 8 bases and J 6 bases; bases outside gene matches: 12. Germline values: CDR1 MNHNY, CDR2 SVGAGI (reference sequence). This CDR3 is 15 amino acids long. CDR3 nucleotide sequence: TGTGCCAGCGGCGACCCAGCGGGAGTGGTCAATGAGCAGTTCTTC. It is translated as CASGDPAGVVNEQFF.

The J gene is TRBJ2-3, the V gene TRBV15; D remains unclear. The CDR3 length is 14 residues. The V gene's germline CDR1 is LNHNV and CDR2 YYDKDF (reference sequence). The V end was cut by 1 base, the J end by 6 bases, with 11 bases between. CDR3: CATSRGFSFDTQYF. The CDR3, as DNA: TGTGCCACCAGCAGAGGGTTTAGTTTTGATACGCAGTATTTT. The full variable domain, rest sourced from reference TRBV15 and TRBJ2-3, is DAMVIQNPRYQVTQFGKPVTLSCSQTLNHNVMYWYQQKSSQAPKLLFHYYDKDFNNEADTPDNFQSRRPNTSFCFLDIRSPGLGDTAMYLCATSRGFSFDTQYFGPGTRLTVL.

CDR3 bases: TGTGCCAGCAGCTTAGGTAGTACTGAAGCTTTCTTT. It translates to CASSLGSTEAFF. This chain uses TRBV7-9 with TRBJ1-1; D not resolved. Trimming left V 1 base short and J 5 bases short, with 5 bases between. The germline V gene has CDR1 SEHNR and CDR2 FQNEAQ (reference sequence). The CDR3 has 12 residues.

J is TRBJ2-1 and V is TRBV6-5; 12 bases are shared with TRBD2. This CDR3 has 15 residues. Looked up from germline, CDR1 is MNHEY and CDR2 is SVGAGI. Unmatched junction bases numbered 3, after V lost 5 bases and J lost 4 bases. The CDR3 DNA reads as TGTGCCAGCAGTGTACTAGCGGGAGGTTACAATGAGCAGTTCTTC. Its translation: CASSVLAGGYNEQFF.

The rearrangement links TRBV7-9 to TRBJ1-2; D uncertain. CDR1 and CDR2 from the germline V gene are SEHNR and FQNEAQ (reference sequence). V was cut by 3 bases and J by 0 bases, with 11 bases left in between. CDR3 length: 15 residues. The CDR3 loop reads CASSFRVESNYGYTF. The CDR3 DNA follows: TGTGCCAGCAGCTTTCGCGTAGAATCTAACTATGGCTACACCTTC.

The CDR3, as DNA: TGTGCCAGCAGCCAACCCGCTAGGACAGGGGTCTCTGAAGCTTTCTTT. Encoded protein: CASSQPARTGVSEAFF. The V gene is TRBV4-2, the J gene TRBJ1-1; the match to TRBD1 covers 9 bases. CDR3 length: 16 residues. The germline CDR1 and CDR2 sequences are LGHNA and YNFKEQ. The V gene end was trimmed by 2 bases and the J gene end by 6 bases; junction bases not matched to a gene: 10.

The V gene is TRBV5-1, the J gene TRBJ2-1; 7 positions agree with TRBD2. Germline lookup yields CDR1 SGHRS and CDR2 YFSETQ. CDR3 length: 16 amino acids. J gave up 2 bases and V 4 bases, and 9 bases lay outside the gene matches. The DNA of the CDR3 is TGCGCCAGCAGCCCACAACGACTAGCAGCCTACAATGAGCAGTTCTTC. Protein: CASSPQRLAAYNEQFF.

The V call is TRBV11-2, the J call TRBJ1-2, with TRBD1 matching over 8 bases. Germline V CDR1 and CDR2: SGHAT, FQNNGV. V was clipped by 3 bases and J by 7 bases; unmatched bases: 1. The CDR3 is made up of 12 amino acids. CDR3 sequence reads: CASSFTGGGYTF. The CDR3 DNA reads TGTGCCAGCAGCTTCACAGGGGGTGGCTACACCTTC. Combining the CDR3 with reference TRBV11-2 and TRBJ1-2 gives the whole variable domain EAGVAQSPRYKIIEKRQSVAFWCNPISGHATLYWYQQILGQGPKLLIQFQNNGVVDDSQLPKDRFSAERLKGVDSTLKIQPAKLEDSAVYLCASSFTGGGYTFGSGTRLTVV.

The gene calls are TRBV7-9 and TRBJ2-1, with D perhaps TRBD1 (6 bases). The CDR3 extends over 13 amino acids. Germline lookup yields CDR1 SEHNR and CDR2 FQNEAQ (reference sequence). Deletions cut 5 bases from V and 10 bases from J, with 15 bases between. CDR3 sequence: CASSIPSQGEQFF. The CDR3 DNA follows: TGTGCCAGCAGCATACCCTCCCAGGGGGAGCAGTTCTTC.

V gene TRBV6-6 combines with J gene TRBJ1-1; D might be TRBD1 (5 bases). The germline V gene has CDR1 MNHNY and CDR2 SVGAGI (reference sequence). V lost 0 bases, J lost 1 base, and 6 bases lay in between. The CDR3 extends over 14 amino acids. CDR3 sequence: CASSYSDRNTEAFF. CDR3 sequence (DNA): TGTGCCAGCAGTTACTCCGACAGGAACACTGAAGCTTTCTTT.

This chain joins TRBV19 and TRBJ1-1; D is undetermined. The CDR3 sequence is 14 residues long. The V gene lost 1 base and the J gene lost 4 bases, with 10 bases spanning the gap. In germline, CDR1 is LNHDA, CDR2 SQIVND (reference sequence). The CDR3 DNA reads as TGTGCCAGTAGTATAGGAGGGTTAACCACTGAAGCTTTCTTT. Its translation is CASSIGGLTTEAFF.

The chain combines TRBV2 with TRBJ2-1; 10 bases match TRBD2. The CDR3 totals 16 residues. V was pared by 6 bases and J by 4 bases, with 9 bases of the junction left unmatched. Germline V gene lookup returns CDR1 SNHLY and CDR2 FYNNEI. The CDR3 region has the DNA TGTGCCAGCAGCCGAACCGGGACTAGCGAGTACAATGAGCAGTTCTTC. Amino acid sequence: CASSRTGTSEYNEQFF.

The chain couples TRBV19 to TRBJ2-1; 12 nucleotides agree with TRBD2. CDR1 is LNHDA, CDR2 SQIVND, per germline (reference sequence). Trimming cost V 1 base and J 7 bases; bases outside gene matches: 5. The CDR3 is made up of 16 amino acids. The CDR3 sequence is CASSIGLAGGPNEQFF. CDR3 in DNA: TGTGCCAGTAGTATAGGGCTAGCGGGAGGGCCAAATGAGCAGTTCTTC.

This chain links TRBV19 with TRBJ2-1; 8 bases are a match to TRBD2. The CDR3 totals 15 residues. Germline loops: CDR1 LNHDA, CDR2 SQIVND (reference sequence). The V and J ends lost 5 bases and 6 bases, in that order; junction bases with no gene match: 9. CDR3 amino acids: CASSFGTSLSNEQFF. CDR3 nucleotide sequence: TGTGCCAGTAGTTTCGGGACTAGTTTGAGCAATGAGCAGTTCTTC.

This clone was seen a few times. This chain connects TRBV5-6 to TRBJ2-5, with 12 bases lining up with TRBD2. The J call may be wrong; the DNA end is better matched by TRBJ2-7. Germline V CDR1 and CDR2: SGHDT, YYEEEE. CDR3 length equals 14 residues. CDR3 sequence: CASSLGLAGVEQYF. DNA for the CDR3: TGTGCCAGCAGCTTGGGACTAGCGGGAGTCGAGCAGTACTTC.

The V call is TRBV29-1, the J call TRBJ1-1; perhaps TRBD1 as D (6 bases). Germline CDR1 and CDR2: SQVTM and ANQGSEA. The CDR3 consists of 14 residues. Trimming took 1 base from V and 5 from J, leaving 14 bases between them. The chain's CDR3 is CSVEAGGGGTEAFF. The CDR3 DNA reads as TGCAGCGTTGAAGCGGGGGGCGGGGGGACTGAAGCTTTCTTT.

This chain connects TRBV7-2 to TRBJ1-3; D is uncertain. V was shortened by 5 bases and J by 4 bases, with 6 bases between the two germline ends. Germline CDR1 reads SGHTA; CDR2 reads FQGNSA. There are 12 residues in the CDR3. The CDR3: CASSPSGNTIYF. DNA for the CDR3: TGTGCCAGCAGCCCCTCCGGAAACACCATATATTTT.

The sample holds one count of this clone. The chain couples TRBV5-1 to TRBJ1-5, with a possible D match to TRBD1 (5 bases). CDR1 and CDR2 from the germline V gene are SGHRS and YFSETQ. Between the trimmed V and J ends, which lost 0 bases and 6 bases, there was a span of 13 bases. The CDR3 consists of 15 residues. CDR3 nucleotide sequence: TGCGCCAGCAGCTTGGGGGGGGAGGTCCGTCAGCCCCAGCATTTT. It is translated as CASSLGGEVRQPQHF.

This chain links TRBV5-1 with TRBJ1-2; 7 nucleotides agree with TRBD1. Germline V gene lookup returns CDR1 SGHRS and CDR2 YFSETQ. V shed 2 bases and J 4 bases; nucleotides not matched to a gene: 5. The CDR3 is made up of 14 amino acids. CDR3 bases: TGCGCCAGCAGCTTACGACAGGGTCTCTATGGCTACACCTTC. It encodes CASSLRQGLYGYTF.

The chain joins TRBV5-5 to TRBJ1-4; TRBD1 might be the D (5 bases). Germline CDR1 reads SGHKS; CDR2 reads YYEKEE (reference sequence). This CDR3 has 14 residues. V was clipped by 0 bases and J by 7 bases, with 10 bases between them. CDR3 nucleotide sequence: TGTGCCAGCAGCTTGGTAGGGGTTCCTGAAAAACTGTTTTTT. Translating it yields CASSLVGVPEKLFF. Based on the CDR3 plus reference TRBV5-5 and TRBJ1-4, the full variable domain is DAGVTQSPTHLIKTRGQQVTLRCSPISGHKSVSWYQQVLGQGPQFIFQYYEKEERGRGNFPDRFSARQFPNYSSELNVNALLLGDSALYLCASSLVGVPEKLFFGSGTQLSVL.

The chain recombines TRBV11-3 with TRBJ2-1, with TRBD1 matching over 10 bases. The CDR3 is 15 amino acids. Losses at the gene ends were 3 bases for V and 6 bases for J; bases not matched to a gene: 5. The germline gives CDR1 SGHNT, CDR2 YENEEA. The DNA of the CDR3 is TGTGCCAGCAGCTTCGCCGGGACAGGGGTCAATGAGCAGTTCTTC. It encodes CASSFAGTGVNEQFF.

V gene TRBV7-8 combines with J gene TRBJ2-1, with TRBD2 matching over 10 bases. The CDR3 runs to 16 residues. The germline V gene encodes CDR1 SGHVS and CDR2 FQNEAQ. J gave up 2 bases and V 2 bases, and 3 bases lay outside the gene matches. Here the CDR3 DNA reads TGTGCCAGCAGCTTACTAGCGGGAGTCCCCTACAATGAGCAGTTCTTC. Translated: CASSLLAGVPYNEQFF.

This clone was seen once. The chain employs TRBV6-1 and TRBJ2-5; tentative D call: TRBD1 (5 bases). With 10 bases removed from V and 2 bases from J, the gap between germline ends came to 20 bases. The CDR3 has 15 amino acids. Germline-derived CDR1 and CDR2 are MNHNS and SASEGT. The CDR3 nucleotides read TGTGCCACTCAATGGCAGGGTACGGCGCAAGAGACCCAGTACTTC. Its translation: CATQWQGTAQETQYF.

The chain joins TRBV12-5 to TRBJ2-3; 7 positions match TRBD2. Germline V lookup: CDR1 LGHNT, CDR2 FRNRAP. The CDR3 length is 15 residues. Losses at the gene ends were 3 bases for V and 4 bases for J; bases not matched to a gene: 7. The CDR3 spells CASGFGGRASDTQYF. CDR3 coding DNA: TGTGCTAGTGGTTTTGGAGGGAGGGCCTCAGATACGCAGTATTTT.

The CDR3 reads CASSLETGSNEKLFF. CDR3 nucleotide sequence: TGCGCCAGCAGCTTGGAGACGGGGAGCAATGAAAAACTGTTTTTT. The chain is built from TRBV5-1 and TRBJ1-4; no clear D gene. The CDR3 spans 15 residues. Trimming removed 0 bases at V and 5 bases at J, with 11 bases between. In germline, CDR1 is SGHRS, CDR2 YFSETQ.

The chain links TRBV27 to TRBJ2-5; D uncertain. Trimming took off 2 bases at V and 0 bases at J, with 4 bases between the two ends. The germline V gene encodes CDR1 MNHEY and CDR2 SMNVEV (reference sequence). This CDR3 comprises 13 residues. CDR3 sequence reads: CASSLLYQETQYF. The CDR3 DNA follows: TGTGCCAGCAGTTTACTGTACCAAGAGACCCAGTACTTC.

The table lists this clone with a few counts. The chain uses TRBV30 and TRBJ2-7; 7 nucleotides agree with TRBD2. This CDR3 contains 15 residues. Germline lookup yields CDR1 GTSNPN and CDR2 SVGIG (reference sequence). Unmatched junction bases numbered 13, after V lost 2 bases and J lost 6 bases. Here the CDR3 DNA reads TGTGCCTGGAGTTCCTCTAGCGGCGGGGACTTCGAGCAGTACTTC. This encodes CAWSSSSGGDFEQYF. Together with reference TRBV30 and TRBJ2-7, the CDR3 gives the full variable domain: SQTIHQWPATLVQPVGSPLSLECTVEGTSNPNLYWYRQAAGRGLQLLFYSVGIGQISSEVPQNLSASRPQDRQFILSSKKLLLSDSGFYLCAWSSSSGGDFEQYFGPGTRLTVT.